The 27 T cell receptor beta chains presented below share a single source sample, sequenced in a study of blood T cell repertoires in COVID-19. Clones were sequenced by immunoSEQ multiplex PCR, and TCRdb holds only the in-frame ones, with some missing. The sample includes about 29,000 clones, 70% to 90% seen only once; the top ten take about 3.4%. Input material: peripheral blood. The receptors derive from a human donor in a cohort sampled during active COVID-19.

V and J are TRBV7-9 and TRBJ2-5; D is unclear. The CDR3 extends over 14 amino acids. V was shortened by 2 bases and J by 2 bases, with 9 bases between the two germline ends. Germline-derived CDR1 and CDR2 are SEHNR and FQNEAQ (reference sequence). Here the CDR3 DNA reads TGTGCCAGCAGCTTACACTCACCTCAAGAGACCCAGTACTTC. Protein sequence: CASSLHSPQETQYF.

The gene calls are TRBV7-9 and TRBJ2-3; D not certain. With 7 bases removed from V and 2 bases from J, the gap between germline ends came to 16 bases. There are 15 residues in the CDR3. CDR1 and CDR2 (germline): SEHNR, FQNEAQ (reference sequence). CDR3 nucleotide sequence: TGTGCCAGCACCCTAGGCGGCGAGCTCACAGATACGCAGTATTTT. It is translated as CASTLGGELTDTQYF. The full variable domain, completed using reference TRBV7-9 and TRBJ2-3, is DTGVSQNPRHKITKRGQNVTFRCDPISEHNRLYWYRQTLGQGPEFLTYFQNEAQLEKSRLLSDRFSAERPKGSFSTLEIQRTEQGDSAMYLCASTLGGELTDTQYFGPGTRLTVL.

The V call is TRBV7-6, the J call TRBJ2-3; 10 bases fit TRBD2. There are 19 residues in the CDR3. Trimming took 2 bases from V and 1 from J; bases not matched to a gene: 12. Germline V gives CDR1 SGHVS, CDR2 FNYEAQ. The CDR3 nucleotides read TGTGCCAGCAGCTTAAGAGCGGGGGGGCCGGGATCGGGCACAGATACGCAGTATTTT. The encoded protein is CASSLRAGGPGSGTDTQYF.

The chain joins TRBV2 to TRBJ2-7; 7 bases line up with TRBD1. CDR1 SNHLY and CDR2 FYNNEI come from the germline V gene. After removal of 3 bases from V and 3 bases from J, the junction contained 5 bases not matched to a gene. This CDR3 is 14 amino acids long. This CDR3 is CASSEEQGNYEQYF. The CDR3 DNA reads as TGTGCCAGCAGTGAGGAACAGGGGAACTACGAGCAGTACTTC.

The chain has TRBV6-1 and TRBJ2-5, with D maybe TRBD2 (6 bases). This CDR3 has 15 residues. Germline CDR1 and CDR2: MNHNS and SASEGT. V dropped 2 bases and J dropped 5 bases, with 15 bases sitting between them. CDR3 in DNA: TGTGCCAGCAGTGAAAACCCCACTAGCATCGAGACCCAGTACTTC. Encoded protein: CASSENPTSIETQYF.

The CDR3 protein is CASSQESRGYNEQFF. The CDR3 nucleotides read TGCGCCAGCAGCCAAGAGAGCAGGGGATACAATGAGCAGTTCTTC. The V gene is TRBV4-1, the J gene TRBJ2-1; D is possibly TRBD1 (6 bases). The CDR3 runs to 15 residues. In germline, CDR1 is MGHRA, CDR2 YSYEKL. V lost 0 bases and J lost 4, with 10 bases in between.

The genes are TRBV7-2 and TRBJ2-7; D is unclear. V gave up 0 bases and J gave up 4 bases, with 4 bases separating them. The CDR3 is made up of 12 amino acids. Germline V CDR1 and CDR2: SGHTA, FQGNSA. As DNA, the CDR3 is TGTGCCAGCAGCTTAGCTCATTACGAGCAGTACTTC. Protein: CASSLAHYEQYF.

The chain is built from TRBV2 and TRBJ2-2; TRBD2 is a possible D gene (5 bases). The CDR3 totals 12 residues. V gave up 6 bases and J gave up 8 bases, with 10 bases separating them. Germline V gene data show CDR1 as SNHLY and CDR2 as FYNNEI. The CDR3 spells CASRGGVGELFF. Written as DNA, the CDR3 is TGTGCCAGCAGAGGAGGTGTAGGGGAGCTGTTTTTT. The full variable domain, in which reference TRBV2 and TRBJ2-2 provide the parts outside the CDR3, is EPEVTQTPSHQVTQMGQEVILRCVPISNHLYFYWYRQILGQKVEFLVSFYNNEISEKSEIFDDQFSVERPDGSNFTLKIRSTKLEDSAMYFCASRGGVGELFFGEGSRLTVL.

The genes are TRBV10-3 and TRBJ2-6; 8 bases agree with TRBD1. Germline CDR1 is ENHRY and CDR2 is SYGVKD. V gave up 4 bases and J gave up 1 base; unmatched junction bases: 0. The length of the CDR3 is 15 residues. CDR3 sequence: CAISGTGSGANVLTF. As DNA, the CDR3 is TGTGCCATCAGTGGGACAGGGTCTGGGGCCAACGTCCTGACTTTC.

The V and J genes are TRBV5-1 and TRBJ2-5, with TRBD2 as a possible D gene (6 bases). The germline V gene encodes CDR1 SGHRS and CDR2 YFSETQ. V lost 4 bases and J 9 bases, leaving 13 bases between the germline ends. This CDR3 contains 12 residues. Here the CDR3 DNA reads TGCGCCAGCAGCCCTGGGACTTTGGCCCAGTACTTC. Translated: CASSPGTLAQYF.

V usage is TRBV18 and J usage is TRBJ1-1; no definite D call. V lost 2 bases to trimming and J lost 3 bases, with 7 bases between them. CDR1 and CDR2 (germline): KGHSH, LQKENI. CDR3 length: 13 residues. CDR3 bases: TGTGCCAGCTCACCATCGGAGGACACTGAAGCTTTCTTT. Encoded protein: CASSPSEDTEAFF. Based on the CDR3 plus reference TRBV18 and TRBJ1-1, the full variable domain is NAGVMQNPRHLVRRRGQEARLRCSPMKGHSHVYWYRQLPEEGLKFMVYLQKENIIDESGMPKERFSAEFPKEGPSILRIQQVVRGDSAAYFCASSPSEDTEAFFGQGTRLTVV.

The chain links TRBV12-3 or TRBV12-4 to TRBJ1-5; no reliable D call. The ends were cut back, 2 bases at V and 4 bases at J, with 6 bases in the middle. CDR3 length: 13 residues. CDR3 DNA sequence: TGTGCCAGCAGTTTACGGGATAATCAGCCCCAGCATTTT. This codes for CASSLRDNQPQHF.

This clone was seen once. The CDR3 loop is CASSRGQGADEKLFF. The CDR3 DNA sequence: TGTGCCAGCTCACGCGGACAGGGGGCGGATGAAAAACTGTTTTTT. The rearrangement links TRBV18 to TRBJ1-4; the match to TRBD1 covers 11 bases. The germline V gene encodes CDR1 KGHSH and CDR2 LQKENI. Trimming at V came to 4 bases and at J to 6 bases, leaving 4 bases not matched to a gene. This CDR3 is built from 15 residues.

The chain uses TRBV27 and TRBJ2-1; 7 nucleotides match TRBD2. Germline assignment: CDR1 MNHEY and CDR2 SMNVEV (reference sequence). The CDR3 has 14 amino acids. After removal of 6 bases from V and 5 bases from J, the junction contained 7 bases not matched to a gene. The CDR3 nucleotides are TGTGCCAGCAGCTTACTAGCGAGGCACAATGAGCAGTTCTTC. This sequence encodes CASSLLARHNEQFF.

The chain recombines TRBV6-6 with TRBJ1-1; the D gene is possibly TRBD1 (5 bases). The germline V gene encodes CDR1 MNHNY and CDR2 SVGAGI (reference sequence). There are 13 residues in the CDR3. Trimming shortened V by 0 bases and J by 7 bases, and 9 bases separated the two germline ends. CDR3 sequence (DNA): TGTGCCAGCAGTTACTCGAGGGGAGGTGAAGCTTTCTTT. Translated, it gives CASSYSRGGEAFF.

Details on this clone: Distinct nucleotide sequences in the sample also encode this CDR3. CDR3 amino acids: CSASSGHEQYF. CDR3 bases: TGCAGTGCTAGTTCAGGGCACGAGCAGTACTTC. The rearrangement uses TRBV20-1 and TRBJ2-7, with D maybe TRBD1 (5 bases). V was trimmed by 3 bases and J by 5 bases, leaving 8 bases between them. The CDR3 consists of 11 residues. CDR1 is DFQATT, CDR2 SNEGSKA, per germline (reference sequence).

V is TRBV4-3 and J is TRBJ2-2; D is perhaps TRBD1 (5 bases). The CDR3 spans 14 residues. Trimming took off 0 bases at V and 6 bases at J, with 8 bases between the two ends. Germline CDR1 LGHNA, CDR2 YSLEER. The CDR3 region is CASSQDSGSGELFF. DNA for the CDR3: TGCGCCAGCAGCCAAGATTCAGGGTCCGGGGAGCTGTTTTTT.

The gene calls are TRBV7-9 and TRBJ2-7; 7 nucleotides agree with TRBD1. Germline loops: CDR1 SEHNR, CDR2 FQNEAQ (reference sequence). Trimming removed 6 bases from V and 1 base from J; junction bases left unmatched: 9. This CDR3 has 15 amino acids. CDR3 DNA: TGTGCCAGCAGACTCACCCGGACAGGTTCCTACGAGCAGTACTTC. It translates to CASRLTRTGSYEQYF.

This sequence joins TRBV6-5 and TRBJ1-1, with a possible D match to TRBD1 (6 bases). This CDR3 contains 14 residues. Germline CDR1 reads MNHEY; CDR2 reads SVGAGI. Trimming cost V 3 bases and J 8 bases, with 16 bases left between them. The CDR3 coding sequence is TGTGCCAGCAGTTATTCCTCTCTTGGGACAGAAGCTTTCTTT. Translated: CASSYSSLGTEAFF.

This rearrangement joins TRBV15 to TRBJ1-6; 8 bases fit TRBD1. The V and J ends lost 5 bases and 2 bases, in that order; junction bases with no gene match: 5. The CDR3 runs to 16 residues. The germline V gene has CDR1 LNHNV and CDR2 YYDKDF (reference sequence). CDR3 nucleotides: TGTGCCACCAGCCGACCAGGGGGCGCCTATAATTCACCCCTCCACTTT. Translated, it gives CATSRPGGAYNSPLHF. Full variable domain (rest looked up from reference TRBV15 and TRBJ1-6): DAMVIQNPRYQVTQFGKPVTLSCSQTLNHNVMYWYQQKSSQAPKLLFHYYDKDFNNEADTPDNFQSRRPNTSFCFLDIRSPGLGDTAMYLCATSRPGGAYNSPLHFGNGTRLTVT.

This rearrangement joins TRBV24-1 to TRBJ1-3; D may be TRBD1 (6 bases). The germline V gene encodes CDR1 KGHDR and CDR2 SFDVKD. The CDR3 sequence is 15 residues long. V lost 4 bases and J 1 base, leaving 10 bases between the germline ends. The CDR3 DNA is TGTGCCACCAGTGACCCAGACAGGTCTGGAAACACCATATATTTT. Protein product: CATSDPDRSGNTIYF.

This clone was observed a few times. CDR3 sequence: CASSLTGQGAGYGYTF. CDR3 coding DNA: TGTGCCAGCAGCTTAACAGGACAGGGGGCTGGTTATGGCTACACCTTC. V and J are TRBV7-8 and TRBJ1-2; TRBD1 matches 11 bases. Germline CDR1 and CDR2: SGHVS and FQNEAQ. Trimming cost V 2 bases and J 5 bases; bases outside gene matches: 7. This CDR3 has 16 amino acids.

The chain recombines TRBV5-1 with TRBJ2-3; 7 positions match TRBD1. The CDR3 loop spans 16 amino acids. CDR1 SGHRS and CDR2 YFSETQ come from the germline V gene. Trimming removed 4 bases from V and 0 bases from J; junction bases left unmatched: 8. Here the CDR3 reads CASSISGQSSTDTQYF. CDR3 in DNA: TGCGCCAGCAGCATCTCGGGACAGAGTAGCACAGATACGCAGTATTTT.

This clone was detected once. The rearrangement uses TRBV9 and TRBJ2-3, with D possibly being TRBD1 (5 bases). Trimming shortened V by 0 bases and J by 6 bases, and 5 bases separated the two germline ends. CDR1 and CDR2 (germline): SGDLS, YYNGEE. The CDR3 extends over 12 amino acids. The CDR3 DNA follows: TGTGCCAGCAGCGTAGAGGGGGATACGCAGTATTTT. This sequence encodes CASSVEGDTQYF. Full variable domain (remainder filled in from reference TRBV9 and TRBJ2-3): DSGVTQTPKHLITATGQRVTLRCSPRSGDLSVYWYQQSLDQGLQFLIQYYNGEERAKGNILERFSAQQFPDLHSELNLSSLELGDSALYFCASSVEGDTQYFGPGTRLTVL.

This clone was counted once. The chain is built from TRBV4-2 and TRBJ2-5; D unclear. The ends were cut back, 0 bases at V and 5 bases at J, with 19 bases in the middle. The CDR3 runs 17 residues. Germline V gene data show CDR1 as LGHNA and CDR2 as YNFKEQ. CDR3 DNA: TGTGCCAGCAGCCAAGAACAACGGCAGGTCCCCCGGGAGACCCAGTACTTC. This translates into CASSQEQRQVPRETQYF.

V usage is TRBV19 and J usage is TRBJ2-3; D perhaps matches TRBD2 (6 bases). The CDR3 has 15 amino acids. Trimming stripped 6 bases from V and 1 base from J, with 14 bases between. CDR1 is LNHDA and CDR2 is SQIVND in the germline V gene (reference sequence). The CDR3 spells CASSPRGVGTDTQYF. For the CDR3, the DNA is TGTGCCAGTAGCCCGCGGGGAGTGGGCACAGATACGCAGTATTTT. The full variable domain, in which reference TRBV19 and TRBJ2-3 provide the parts outside the CDR3, is DGGITQSPKYLFRKEGQNVTLSCEQNLNHDAMYWYRQDPGQGLRLIYYSQIVNDFQKGDIAEGYSVSREKKESFPLTVTSAQKNPTAFYLCASSPRGVGTDTQYFGPGTRLTVL.

A single count supports this clone. Relative to the germline gene, one junction end is altered; a read error may explain this. The rearrangement uses TRBV11-2 and TRBJ2-2; TRBD2 is a possible D gene (5 bases). This CDR3 has 16 residues. Germline CDR1 and CDR2: SGHAT and FQNNGV. The CDR3 here is CASSLSPREEHRGAVF. The CDR3 DNA sequence: TGTGCCAGCAGCTTAAGCCCCCGAGAAGAACACCGGGGAGCTGTTTTT.